The T cell receptor (beta chain) described here comes from a study of T cells in Graves' hyperthyroidism and ophthalmopathy. The CDR3 is 11 residues long. V shed 3 bases and J shed 7 bases, with 6 bases lying between them. Germline V gives CDR1 LNHNV, CDR2 YYDKDF (reference sequence). Uncontrolled infection, other autoimmune disease, pregnancy and lactation each barred patients from inclusion. Amplified TCR beta CDR3 regions came from RNA transcripts. HTBI primers were used for first-round RT-PCR of the TCR CDR3. TCRdb reprocessed the multiplex PCR reads with MiXCR, giving one entry per CDR3 protein. The sample has a few hundred thousand distinct CDR3 sequences; around 42% are singletons.

The sequencing input was peripheral blood or thyroid tissue (not recorded which). This clonotype was sampled from a woman under 30 with Graves' hyperthyroidism. The J gene is TRBJ2-5, the V gene TRBV15, with D tentatively TRBD2 (5 bases). The CDR3: CATSSEGTQYF. For the CDR3, the DNA is TGTGCCACCAGCAGTGAGGGGACCCAGTACTTC.